Below, 3 T cell receptor beta chains from the same sample are listed, as sequenced in a study of blood T cells in healthy people across ages. Using a J-beta primer mix together with a sample-barcoded 5' primer, a second PCR was run for roughly 6 to 12 cycles. TCRdb used MiXCR to reprocess the 5' RACE reads, holding one entry per CDR3 protein. In the table there are about 1.4 million distinct CDR3 sequences, approximately 60% of which are singletons. The sequencing sample was made of blood. Source of these receptors: a man aged 18 to 30 in good health.

As concerns this clonotype: One junction end disagrees with the germline gene, perhaps due to a read error. V and J are TRBV4-1 and TRBJ1-5; TRBD1 matches at 7 bases. The CDR3 consists of 15 residues. Germline loops: CDR1 MGHRA, CDR2 YSYEKL. CDR3 nucleotides: TGCGCCAGCAGGTACGACAGGGACGGGAATCGGCCCCAGCATTTT. Protein product: CASRYDRDGNRPQHF.

This clonotype was seen many times. V is TRBV7-2 and J is TRBJ2-7, with 11 bases lining up with TRBD2. V trimming: 2 bases; J trimming: 0 bases; junction bases outside the gene matches: 0. CDR1 and CDR2 (germline): SGHTA, FQGNSA. This CDR3 contains 15 residues. The CDR3 DNA reads as TGTGCCAGCAGCTTAACTAGCGGGGGCTCCTACGAGCAGTACTTC. It codes for CASSLTSGGSYEQYF.

The J gene is TRBJ2-1, the V gene TRBV12-3 or TRBV12-4; D unclear. CDR3 length: 13 residues. Between the trimmed V and J ends, which lost 3 bases and 3 bases, there was a span of 6 bases. The CDR3 here is CASSLDVYNEQFF. The CDR3 DNA sequence: TGTGCCAGCAGTTTGGACGTCTACAATGAGCAGTTCTTC.